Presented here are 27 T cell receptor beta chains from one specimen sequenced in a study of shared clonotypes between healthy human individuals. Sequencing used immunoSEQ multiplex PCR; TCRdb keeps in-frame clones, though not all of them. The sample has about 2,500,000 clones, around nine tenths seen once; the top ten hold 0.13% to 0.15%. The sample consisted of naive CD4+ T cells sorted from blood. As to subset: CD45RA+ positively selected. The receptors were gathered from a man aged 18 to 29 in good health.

In DNA form, the CDR3 reads TGTGCCAGCAGCCTGGGAGGGGTCGGCAATCAGCCCCAGCATTTT. This gives the protein CASSLGGVGNQPQHF. This rearrangement joins TRBV7-9 to TRBJ1-5, with D possibly matching TRBD1 (5 bases). CDR3 length: 15 amino acids. CDR1 and CDR2 from the germline V gene are SEHNR and FQNEAQ (reference sequence). The germline V and J ends were trimmed by 5 bases and 2 bases, with 13 bases remaining between them. Drawing the rest from reference TRBV7-9 and TRBJ1-5, the complete variable domain is DTGVSQNPRHKITKRGQNVTFRCDPISEHNRLYWYRQTLGQGPEFLTYFQNEAQLEKSRLLSDRFSAERPKGSFSTLEIQRTEQGDSAMYLCASSLGGVGNQPQHFGDGTRLSIL.

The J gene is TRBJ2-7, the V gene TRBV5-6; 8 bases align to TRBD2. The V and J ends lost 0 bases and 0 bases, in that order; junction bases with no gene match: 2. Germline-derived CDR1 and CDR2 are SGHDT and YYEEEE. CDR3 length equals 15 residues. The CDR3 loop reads CASSLVGTSSYEQYF. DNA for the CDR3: TGTGCCAGCAGCTTGGTAGGGACTAGCTCCTACGAGCAGTACTTC.

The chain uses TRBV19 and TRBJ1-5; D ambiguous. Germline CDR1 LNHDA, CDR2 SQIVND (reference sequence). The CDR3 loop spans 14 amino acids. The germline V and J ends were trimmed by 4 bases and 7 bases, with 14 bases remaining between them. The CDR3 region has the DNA TGTGCCAGTAGTAAGGCGGGAATGATGCAGCCCCAGCATTTT. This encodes CASSKAGMMQPQHF.

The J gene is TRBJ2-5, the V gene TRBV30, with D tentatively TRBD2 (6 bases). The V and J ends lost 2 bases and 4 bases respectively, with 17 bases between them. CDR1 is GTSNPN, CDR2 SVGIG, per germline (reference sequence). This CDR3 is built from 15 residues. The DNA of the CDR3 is TGTGCCTGGAGTCCACTAACTGGGGGGATAGAGACCCAGTACTTC. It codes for CAWSPLTGGIETQYF.

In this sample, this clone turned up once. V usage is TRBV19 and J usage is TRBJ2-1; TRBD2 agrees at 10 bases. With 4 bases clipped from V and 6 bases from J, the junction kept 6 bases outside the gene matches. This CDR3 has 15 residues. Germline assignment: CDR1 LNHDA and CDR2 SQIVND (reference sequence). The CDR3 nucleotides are TGTGCCAGTAGTAGCTCCGGGACTAGCGCCAATGAGCAGTTCTTC. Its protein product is CASSSSGTSANEQFF.

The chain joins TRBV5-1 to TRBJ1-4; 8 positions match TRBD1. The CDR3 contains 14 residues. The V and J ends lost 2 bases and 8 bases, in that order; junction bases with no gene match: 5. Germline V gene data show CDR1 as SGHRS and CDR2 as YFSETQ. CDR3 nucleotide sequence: TGCGCCAGCAGCTTCCAGGGGGCGCGGGAAAAACTGTTTTTT. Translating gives CASSFQGAREKLFF.

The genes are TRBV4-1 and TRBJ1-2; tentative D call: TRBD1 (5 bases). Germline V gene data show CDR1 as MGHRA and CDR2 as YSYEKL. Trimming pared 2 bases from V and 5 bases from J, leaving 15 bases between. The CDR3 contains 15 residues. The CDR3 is CASSQNAWDLYGYTF. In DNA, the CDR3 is TGCGCCAGCAGCCAAAACGCGTGGGACTTATATGGCTACACCTTC.

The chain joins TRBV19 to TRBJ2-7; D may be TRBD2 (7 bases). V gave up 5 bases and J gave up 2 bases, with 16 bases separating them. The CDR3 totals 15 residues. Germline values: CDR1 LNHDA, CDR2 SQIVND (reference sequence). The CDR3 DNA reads TGTGCCAGTAGTGGGGGGGCCTTTGGAACCTACGAGCAGTACTTC. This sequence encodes CASSGGAFGTYEQYF.

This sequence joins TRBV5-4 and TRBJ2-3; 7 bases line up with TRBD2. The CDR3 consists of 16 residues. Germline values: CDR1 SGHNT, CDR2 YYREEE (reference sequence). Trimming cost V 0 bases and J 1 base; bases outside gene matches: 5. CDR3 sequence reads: CASSLEASGGTDTQYF. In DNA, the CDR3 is TGTGCCAGCAGCTTGGAGGCTAGCGGAGGCACAGATACGCAGTATTTT.

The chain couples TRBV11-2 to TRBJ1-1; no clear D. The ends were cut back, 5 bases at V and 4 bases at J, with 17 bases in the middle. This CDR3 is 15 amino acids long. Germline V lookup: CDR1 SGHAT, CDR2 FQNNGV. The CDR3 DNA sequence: TGTGCCAGCAGCCCCCGACCGGTGCTGGGCACTGAAGCTTTCTTT. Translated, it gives CASSPRPVLGTEAFF. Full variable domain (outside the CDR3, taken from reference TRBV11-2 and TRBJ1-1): EAGVAQSPRYKIIEKRQSVAFWCNPISGHATLYWYQQILGQGPKLLIQFQNNGVVDDSQLPKDRFSAERLKGVDSTLKIQPAKLEDSAVYLCASSPRPVLGTEAFFGQGTRLTVV.

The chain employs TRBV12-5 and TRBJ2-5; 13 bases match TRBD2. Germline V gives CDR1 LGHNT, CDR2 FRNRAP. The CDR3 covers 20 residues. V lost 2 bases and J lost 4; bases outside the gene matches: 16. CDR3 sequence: CASGLSPGGLAGFGGETQYF. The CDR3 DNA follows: TGTGCTAGTGGTTTGTCCCCCGGGGGACTAGCGGGATTCGGTGGAGAGACCCAGTACTTC.

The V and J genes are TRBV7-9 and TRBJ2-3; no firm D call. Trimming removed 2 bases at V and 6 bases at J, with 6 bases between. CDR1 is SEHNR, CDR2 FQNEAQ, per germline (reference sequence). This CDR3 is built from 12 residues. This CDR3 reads CASSLKQDTQYF. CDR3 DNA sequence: TGTGCCAGCAGCTTAAAGCAGGATACGCAGTATTTT.

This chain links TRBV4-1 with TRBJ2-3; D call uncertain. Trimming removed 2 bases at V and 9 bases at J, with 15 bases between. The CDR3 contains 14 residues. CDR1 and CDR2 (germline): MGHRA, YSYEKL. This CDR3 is CASSQLPGPQTQYF. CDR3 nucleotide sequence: TGCGCCAGCAGCCAATTGCCAGGACCCCAGACGCAGTATTTT.

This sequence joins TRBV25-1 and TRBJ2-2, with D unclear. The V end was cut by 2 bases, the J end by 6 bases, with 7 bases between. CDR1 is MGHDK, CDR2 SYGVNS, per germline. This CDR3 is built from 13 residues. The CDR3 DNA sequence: TGTGCCAGCAGTGAACCCCTTTCCGGGGAGCTGTTTTTT. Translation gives CASSEPLSGELFF.

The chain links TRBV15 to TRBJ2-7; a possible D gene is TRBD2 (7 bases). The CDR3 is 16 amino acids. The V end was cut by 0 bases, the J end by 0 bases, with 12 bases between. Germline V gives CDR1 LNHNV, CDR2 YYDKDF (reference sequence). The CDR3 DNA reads TGTGCCACCAGCAGAGATCGGGGGGCAAGCTCCTACGAGCAGTACTTC. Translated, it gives CATSRDRGASSYEQYF.

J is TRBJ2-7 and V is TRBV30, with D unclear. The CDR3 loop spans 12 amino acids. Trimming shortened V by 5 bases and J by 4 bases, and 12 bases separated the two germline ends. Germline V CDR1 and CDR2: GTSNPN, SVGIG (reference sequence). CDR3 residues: CAWAQDRYEQYF. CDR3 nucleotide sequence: TGTGCCTGGGCCCAGGACCGATACGAGCAGTACTTC.

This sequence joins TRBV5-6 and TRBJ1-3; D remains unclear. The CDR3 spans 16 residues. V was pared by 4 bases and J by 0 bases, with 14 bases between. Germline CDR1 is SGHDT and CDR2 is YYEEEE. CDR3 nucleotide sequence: TGTGCCAGCAGCCGGGAGAGACTGTCCTCTGGAAACACCATATATTTT. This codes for CASSRERLSSGNTIYF.

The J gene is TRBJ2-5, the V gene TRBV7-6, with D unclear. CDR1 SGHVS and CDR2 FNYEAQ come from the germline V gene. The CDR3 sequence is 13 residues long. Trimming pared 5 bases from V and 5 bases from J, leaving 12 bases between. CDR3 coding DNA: TGTGCCAGCAGCCCTGGGGTAGGGGAGACCCAGTACTTC. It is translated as CASSPGVGETQYF.

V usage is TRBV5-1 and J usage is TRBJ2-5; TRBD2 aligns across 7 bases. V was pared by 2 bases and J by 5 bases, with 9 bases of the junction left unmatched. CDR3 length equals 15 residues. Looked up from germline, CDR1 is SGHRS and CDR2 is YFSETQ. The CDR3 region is CASSLISGSGETQYF. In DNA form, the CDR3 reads TGCGCCAGCAGCTTAATTAGCGGGTCGGGGGAGACCCAGTACTTC.

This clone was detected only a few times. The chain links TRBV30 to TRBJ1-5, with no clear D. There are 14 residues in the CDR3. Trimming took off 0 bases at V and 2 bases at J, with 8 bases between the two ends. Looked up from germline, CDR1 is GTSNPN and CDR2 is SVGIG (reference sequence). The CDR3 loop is CAWSVTEGNQPQHF. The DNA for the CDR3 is TGTGCCTGGAGTGTGACCGAGGGCAATCAGCCCCAGCATTTT.

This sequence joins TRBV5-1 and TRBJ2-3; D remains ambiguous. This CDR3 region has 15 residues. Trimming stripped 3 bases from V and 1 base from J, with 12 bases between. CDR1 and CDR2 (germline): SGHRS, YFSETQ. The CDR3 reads CASSYYSQGTDTQYF. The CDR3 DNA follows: TGCGCCAGCAGCTACTATAGCCAGGGCACAGATACGCAGTATTTT.

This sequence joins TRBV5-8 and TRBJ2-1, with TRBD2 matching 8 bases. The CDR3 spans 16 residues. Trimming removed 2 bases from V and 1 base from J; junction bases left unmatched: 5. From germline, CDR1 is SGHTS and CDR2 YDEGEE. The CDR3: CASSLLAAVSYNEQFF. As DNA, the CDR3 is TGTGCCAGCAGCTTACTAGCGGCCGTTTCCTACAATGAGCAGTTCTTC. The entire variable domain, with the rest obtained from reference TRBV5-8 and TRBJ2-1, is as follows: EAGVTQSPTHLIKTRGQQATLRCSPISGHTSVYWYQQALGLGLQFLLWYDEGEERNRGNFPPRFSGRQFPNYSSELNVNALELEDSALYLCASSLLAAVSYNEQFFGPGTRLTVL.

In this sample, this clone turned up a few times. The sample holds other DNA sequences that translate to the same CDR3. The CDR3 reads CASSRGLNTEAFF. The CDR3 DNA reads as TGTGCCAGCAGCAGGGGCTTAAACACTGAAGCTTTCTTT. The V call is TRBV9, the J call TRBJ1-1; weak D call: TRBD1 (5 bases). CDR1 SGDLS and CDR2 YYNGEE come from the germline V gene. The CDR3 has 13 residues. Trimming cost V 4 bases and J 2 bases, with 9 bases left between them.

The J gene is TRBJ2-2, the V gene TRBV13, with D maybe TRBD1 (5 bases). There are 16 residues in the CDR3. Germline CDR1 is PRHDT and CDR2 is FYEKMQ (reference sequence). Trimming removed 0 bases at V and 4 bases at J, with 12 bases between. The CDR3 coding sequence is TGTGCCAGCAGCTTAGGGGTCGGCAGGGCCACCGGGGAGCTGTTTTTT. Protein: CASSLGVGRATGELFF.

CDR3 nucleotides: TGTGCCAGCAGCTTACGGGGCAGGGGCTACGAGCAGTACTTC. Translating it yields CASSLRGRGYEQYF. The V and J genes are TRBV11-2 and TRBJ2-7; TRBD1 might be the D (6 bases). The CDR3 is 14 amino acids. V was shortened by 2 bases and J by 3 bases, with 11 bases between the two germline ends. CDR1 is SGHAT, CDR2 FQNNGV, per germline.

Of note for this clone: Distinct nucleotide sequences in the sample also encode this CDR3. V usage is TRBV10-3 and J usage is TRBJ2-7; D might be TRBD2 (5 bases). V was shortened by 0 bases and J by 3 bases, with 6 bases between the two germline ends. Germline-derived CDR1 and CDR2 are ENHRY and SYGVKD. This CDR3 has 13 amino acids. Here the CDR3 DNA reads TGTGCCATCAGTGAGTCTGGGAGCTACGAGCAGTACTTC. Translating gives CAISESGSYEQYF.

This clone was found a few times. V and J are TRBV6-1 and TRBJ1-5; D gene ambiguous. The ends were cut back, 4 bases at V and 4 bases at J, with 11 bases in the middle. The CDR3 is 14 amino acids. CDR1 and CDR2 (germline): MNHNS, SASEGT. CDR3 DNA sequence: TGTGCCAGCAGTGGGACGGGCCTTAATCAGCCCCAGCATTTT. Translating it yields CASSGTGLNQPQHF.